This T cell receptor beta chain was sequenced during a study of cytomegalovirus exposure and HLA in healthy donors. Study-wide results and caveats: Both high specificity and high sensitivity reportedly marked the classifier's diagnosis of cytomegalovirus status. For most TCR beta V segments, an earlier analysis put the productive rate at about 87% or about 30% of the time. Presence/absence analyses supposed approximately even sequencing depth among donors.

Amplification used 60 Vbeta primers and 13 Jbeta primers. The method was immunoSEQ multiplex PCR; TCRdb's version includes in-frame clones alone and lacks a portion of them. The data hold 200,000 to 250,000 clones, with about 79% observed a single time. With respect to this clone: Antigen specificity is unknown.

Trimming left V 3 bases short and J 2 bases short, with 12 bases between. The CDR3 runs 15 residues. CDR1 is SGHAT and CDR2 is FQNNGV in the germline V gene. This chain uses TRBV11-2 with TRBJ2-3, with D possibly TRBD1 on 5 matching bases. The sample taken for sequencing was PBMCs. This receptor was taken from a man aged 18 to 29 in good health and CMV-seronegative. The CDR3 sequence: CASSFRQGFTDTQYF. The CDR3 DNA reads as TGTGCCAGCAGCTTTCGGCAGGGCTTCACAGATACGCAGTATTTT.